The rows below give T cell receptor beta chains drawn from one sample of a study of OX40 agonist ivuxolimab in advanced cancers. The repertoire was sequenced with immunoSEQ multiplex PCR; TCRdb's copy has only in-frame clones and lacks some. The table lists 80,000 to 130,000 clones, roughly nine tenths of them singletons. Source: CD4+ or CD8+ T cells sorted from blood, taken in a trial of the OX40 agonist ivuxolimab. These receptors came from an adult with an advanced solid tumor such as melanoma, head and neck, liver or kidney cancer. The conserved cysteine and the conserved F or W are not part of the CDR3 here.

j_call	v_call	cdr3_aa
TRBJ2-7	TRBV7-2	ASSRTPSYEQY
TRBJ1-5	TRBV10-3	AISGQENQPQH
TRBJ1-4	TRBV29-1	SARANEKLF
TRBJ2-5	TRBV11-3	ASSRSEETQY
TRBJ2-7	TRBV27	ASSENGREQY
TRBJ1-1	TRBV18	ASSPQEVRGTEAF
TRBJ2-2	TRBV4-3	ASSQDYVFRGGTGELF
TRBJ2-3	TRBV6-6	ASFLRGGTSTDTQY
TRBJ1-1	TRBV2	ASSSDINTEAF
TRBJ2-3	TRBV18	ASSTSTDTQY
TRBJ1-1	TRBV30	AWSKRTGRQTEAF
TRBJ2-5	TRBV7-2	ASSLPRGVVQETQY
TRBJ2-7	TRBV28	ASEQGGHDEQY
TRBJ2-3	TRBV7-2	ASSTKPLAGGLDTQY
TRBJ1-1	TRBV28	ASRSGTGEAF
TRBJ2-5	TRBV13	ASSLTSGNVAGTQY
TRBJ2-7	TRBV4-1	ASSPRVAGEYEQY
TRBJ2-7	TRBV7-9	ASSLGALKSYEQY
TRBJ2-1	TRBV28	ASSGTSAPKKRNEQF
TRBJ2-1	TRBV7-2	ASSLAQGTSYNEQF
TRBJ2-7	TRBV6-5	ASSYSGNGRAYEQY
TRBJ2-7	TRBV11-2	ASSLDRGPYEQY
TRBJ1-2	TRBV29-1	SVVGTDGYT
TRBJ2-7	TRBV7-3	ASSLSSGTTQY
TRBJ2-2	TRBV7-9	ASSLVAKSGELF
TRBJ1-2	TRBV10-3	AISPGTGGYGYT
TRBJ2-5	TRBV5-1	ASRGGPSQETQY
TRBJ1-2	TRBV9	ASSVTWDSLGYT
TRBJ1-1	TRBV28	ASRDRVTEAF
TRBJ2-7	TRBV7-2	ASSFPGTSGSDYSYEQY
TRBJ1-2	TRBV18	ASSPKANYGYT
TRBJ2-7	TRBV2	ASSAGDAQY
TRBJ2-3	TRBV18	ASSPLAGGPDTQY
TRBJ1-4	TRBV2	ASSEAKVQEKLF
TRBJ1-5	TRBV27	ASSLSIKGNQPQH
TRBJ1-2	TRBV18	ASSPPPTGGYGYT
TRBJ2-5	TRBV30	AWSVSQETQY
TRBJ2-3	TRBV11-1	ASSLRTGTSGTDTQY
TRBJ1-2	TRBV9	ASSARPDSLYDYGYT
TRBJ2-3	TRBV7-2	ASSFGGGTTDTQY
TRBJ1-6	TRBV5-1	ASSLENSPLH
TRBJ2-5	TRBV7-7	ASSSAGGYQETQY
TRBJ2-2	TRBV27	ASTFRLSNTGELF
TRBJ2-6	TRBV7-9	ASSLGMANVLT
TRBJ2-7	TRBV7-3	ASSLQSPGLADPLSYEQY
TRBJ1-4	TRBV6-6	ASSTTGREKLF
TRBJ2-7	TRBV28	ASSLGYYEQY
TRBJ2-7	TRBV27	ASSWGSVPYEQY
TRBJ2-7	TRBV10-1	ASSAGGYEQY
TRBJ2-5	TRBV19	ASSIAGVVETQY
TRBJ2-3	TRBV15	ATSRRGTRGDTQY
TRBJ2-5	TRBV7-8	ASSVRQGGLQETQY
TRBJ2-7	TRBV7-2	ASSATTSGSPASYEQY
TRBJ2-2	TRBV29-1	SVAFLQAGELF
TRBJ2-5	TRBV25-1	ASSGVQGYQETQY
TRBJ2-1	TRBV19	ASSMGRRAYNEQF